Presented here are 16 T cell receptor beta chains from one specimen sequenced in a study of Graves' ophthalmopathy and Graves' hyperthyroidism. The authors amplified TCR beta CDR3 regions, and they did so from RNA transcripts for repertoire sequencing. The workflow started with a first-round RT-PCR run with HTBI primers and then moved on to a second-round multiplex PCR. TCRdb independently ran MiXCR on the multiplex PCR reads; one entry per CDR3 protein. Seen here are more than 1,000,000 distinct CDR3 sequences, 35% to 45% observed once, and the top ten hold over 8.5%. Specimen: peripheral blood or thyroid tissue (not recorded which). The origin of the receptors is an adult man with Graves' hyperthyroidism.

Many counts were recorded for this clonotype. The genes are TRBV12-3 or TRBV12-4 and TRBJ2-7; D uncertain. The CDR3 contains 13 residues. The V end was cut by 5 bases, the J end by 6 bases, with 14 bases between. The chain's CDR3 is CASSTRPITEQYF. DNA of the CDR3: TGTGCCAGCAGTACTCGTCCCATCACCGAGCAGTACTTC.

This clonotype appeared a few times. The chain recombines TRBV2 with TRBJ2-7; no clear D gene. The germline V and J ends were trimmed by 5 bases and 3 bases, with 20 bases remaining between them. The CDR3 extends over 16 amino acids. Germline V gene sequence: CDR1 SNHLY, CDR2 FYNNEI. CDR3 in DNA: TGTGCCAGCAGTCAAGGGCAGGTTGCATCCCTCTACGAGCAGTACTTC. This codes for CASSQGQVASLYEQYF.

The rearrangement uses TRBV9 and TRBJ1-5, with a tentative D call TRBD1 (6 bases). In germline, CDR1 is SGDLS, CDR2 YYNGEE. The length of the CDR3 is 15 residues. V was shortened by 6 bases and J by 5 bases, with 18 bases between the two germline ends. DNA of the CDR3: TGTGCCAGCAAGCTTGAACAGGGTTCAGATCAGCCCCAGCATTTT. Encoded protein: CASKLEQGSDQPQHF. Complete variable domain (other parts from reference TRBV9 and TRBJ1-5): DSGVTQTPKHLITATGQRVTLRCSPRSGDLSVYWYQQSLDQGLQFLIQYYNGEERAKGNILERFSAQQFPDLHSELNLSSLELGDSALYFCASKLEQGSDQPQHFGDGTRLSIL.

This chain connects TRBV28 to TRBJ1-2; no firm D call. The CDR3 covers 13 residues. The germline V gene encodes CDR1 MDHEN and CDR2 SYDVKM. Trimming took 1 base from V and 10 from J, leaving 13 bases between them. The CDR3 coding sequence is TGTGCCAGCAGTTTATCTTCAGACGTGTTCTACACCTTC. It yields the protein CASSLSSDVFYTF.

This clonotype appeared many times. The J gene is TRBJ1-5, the V gene TRBV20-1, with D possibly TRBD1 on 5 matching bases. CDR1 DFQATT and CDR2 SNEGSKA come from the germline V gene (reference sequence). This CDR3 comprises 13 residues. Trimming removed 2 bases from V and 3 bases from J, with 8 bases in between. This CDR3 reads CSARSRVNQPQHF. CDR3 nucleotides: TGCAGTGCTAGATCCAGGGTCAATCAGCCCCAGCATTTT.

The CDR3 DNA reads TGTGCCAGCAGCTTCATTTGGGCTTCGGCGGGAGTGAGCGGGGAGCTGTTTTTT. Translated: CASSFIWASAGVSGELFF. The gene calls are TRBV7-9 and TRBJ2-2; 7 nucleotides align to TRBD2. The CDR3 extends over 18 amino acids. CDR1 SEHNR and CDR2 FQNEAQ come from the germline V gene (reference sequence). Trimming removed 3 bases from V and 7 bases from J; junction bases left unmatched: 17. The whole variable domain, remainder taken from reference TRBV7-9 and TRBJ2-2, is DTGVSQNPRHKITKRGQNVTFRCDPISEHNRLYWYRQTLGQGPEFLTYFQNEAQLEKSRLLSDRFSAERPKGSFSTLEIQRTEQGDSAMYLCASSFIWASAGVSGELFFGEGSRLTVL.

This clonotype was seen many times. The chain has TRBV20-1 and TRBJ2-7; TRBD2 aligns across 8 bases. The trim removed 1 base at V and 0 bases at J, leaving 5 bases unmatched. The germline V gene encodes CDR1 DFQATT and CDR2 SNEGSKA (reference sequence). The CDR3 loop spans 15 amino acids. CDR3 sequence: CSARGSGMSSYEQYF. The CDR3 region has the DNA TGCAGTGCTAGAGGTAGCGGGATGAGCTCCTACGAGCAGTACTTC.

This sequence joins TRBV6-2 or TRBV6-3 and TRBJ1-5; D remains ambiguous. Germline loops: CDR1 MNHEY, CDR2 SVGEGT. The CDR3 is 16 amino acids. V was trimmed by 2 bases and J by 4 bases, leaving 15 bases between them. The CDR3 here is CASSYRASEGNQPQHF. In DNA, the CDR3 is TGTGCCAGCAGTTACCGAGCCTCTGAGGGTAATCAGCCCCAGCATTTT.

A few counts support this clonotype. V usage is TRBV7-2 and J usage is TRBJ1-4, with TRBD1 matching over 7 bases. V lost 5 bases to trimming and J lost 0 bases; unmatched junction nucleotides: 3. Germline V lookup: CDR1 SGHTA, CDR2 FQGNSA. The CDR3 contains 15 residues. The DNA for the CDR3 is TGTGCCAGCAGCCGGGACAGAGCAACTAATGAAAAACTGTTTTTT. Its translation is CASSRDRATNEKLFF.

This clonotype came up many times. J is TRBJ1-2 and V is TRBV29-1; the match to TRBD1 covers 10 bases. Germline CDR1 is SQVTM and CDR2 is ANQGSEA. The length of the CDR3 is 11 residues. V was pared by 4 bases and J by 7 bases, with 0 bases of the junction left unmatched. CDR3 nucleotide sequence: TGCAGCGTTGGGGACAGGGGTGGCTACACCTTC. Protein: CSVGDRGGYTF.

The sample holds many counts of this clonotype. This chain uses TRBV19 with TRBJ1-4, with TRBD1 identical over 9 bases. The CDR3 runs 15 residues. Germline CDR1 and CDR2: LNHDA and SQIVND (reference sequence). Unmatched junction bases numbered 7, after V lost 5 bases and J lost 6 bases. The CDR3 region is CASSPQQGADEKLFF. The CDR3 DNA reads TGTGCCAGTAGTCCCCAACAGGGGGCGGATGAAAAACTGTTTTTT. The complete variable domain, with remaining parts taken from reference TRBV19 and TRBJ1-4, reads DGGITQSPKYLFRKEGQNVTLSCEQNLNHDAMYWYRQDPGQGLRLIYYSQIVNDFQKGDIAEGYSVSREKKESFPLTVTSAQKNPTAFYLCASSPQQGADEKLFFGSGTQLSVL.

J is TRBJ2-3 and V is TRBV20-1, with 9 bases fitting TRBD2. Germline lookup yields CDR1 DFQATT and CDR2 SNEGSKA (reference sequence). The J segment lost 0 bases and the V segment lost 6 bases, leaving 4 bases of the junction unmatched. This CDR3 contains 14 residues. In DNA, the CDR3 is TGCAGTGCGGTAGCGGGGGTTAGCACAGATACGCAGTATTTT. Protein: CSAVAGVSTDTQYF.

The V gene is TRBV20-1, the J gene TRBJ2-7, with TRBD2 matching 13 bases. The CDR3 consists of 18 residues. Germline lookup yields CDR1 DFQATT and CDR2 SNEGSKA (reference sequence). After removal of 4 bases from V and 4 bases from J, the junction contained 16 bases not matched to a gene. CDR3 nucleotide sequence: TGCAGTGCTAACAACAATTTGGGGACTAGCGGGATTGGGTACGAGCAGTACTTC. Amino acid sequence: CSANNNLGTSGIGYEQYF.

This clonotype was seen ten or more times. The V and J genes are TRBV13 and TRBJ1-2; D gene ambiguous. From germline, CDR1 is PRHDT and CDR2 FYEKMQ (reference sequence). The length of the CDR3 is 13 residues. V lost 3 bases, J lost 1 base, and 6 bases lay in between. The CDR3 region has the DNA TGTGCCAGCAGCTTGGAGAATAACTATGGCTACACCTTC. Its protein is CASSLENNYGYTF.

This clonotype was recorded many times. The V gene is TRBV3-1, the J gene TRBJ1-6, with D perhaps TRBD1 (6 bases). Trimming left V 5 bases short and J 10 bases short, with 9 bases between. The length of the CDR3 is 12 residues. Germline CDR1 LGHDT, CDR2 YNNKEL (reference sequence). CDR3: CASSGTKSPLHF. In DNA, the CDR3 is TGTGCCAGCAGCGGGACAAAGTCACCCCTCCACTTT. Full variable domain (remainder filled in from reference TRBV3-1 and TRBJ1-6): DTAVSQTPKYLVTQMGNDKSIKCEQNLGHDTMYWYKQDSKKFLKIMFSYNNKELIINETVPNRFSPKSPDKAHLNLHINSLELGDSAVYFCASSGTKSPLHFGNGTRLTVT.

The sample holds a few counts of this clonotype. This chain uses TRBV7-8 with TRBJ1-4; TRBD1 might be the D (6 bases). Germline V gene sequence: CDR1 SGHVS, CDR2 FQNEAQ. Trimming removed 5 bases at V and 3 bases at J, with 25 bases between. The CDR3 spans 19 residues. The CDR3 is CASSLRQAPRVSPNEKLFF. For the CDR3, the DNA is TGTGCCAGCAGCCTAAGACAGGCGCCCCGGGTGTCACCTAATGAAAAACTGTTTTTT.